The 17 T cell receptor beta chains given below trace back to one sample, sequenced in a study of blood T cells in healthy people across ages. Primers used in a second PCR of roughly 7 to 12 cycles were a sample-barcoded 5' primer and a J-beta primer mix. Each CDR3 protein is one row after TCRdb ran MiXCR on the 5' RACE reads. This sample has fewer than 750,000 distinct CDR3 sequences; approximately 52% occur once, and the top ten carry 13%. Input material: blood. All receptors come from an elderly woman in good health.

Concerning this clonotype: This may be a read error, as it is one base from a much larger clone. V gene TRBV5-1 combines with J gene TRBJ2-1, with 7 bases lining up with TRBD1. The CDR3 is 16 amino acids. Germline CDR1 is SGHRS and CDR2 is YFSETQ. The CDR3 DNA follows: TGCGCCAGCAGCTTAAATTCAGGGGGACCCTACAATGAGCGGTTCTTC. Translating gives CASSLNSGGPYNERFF.

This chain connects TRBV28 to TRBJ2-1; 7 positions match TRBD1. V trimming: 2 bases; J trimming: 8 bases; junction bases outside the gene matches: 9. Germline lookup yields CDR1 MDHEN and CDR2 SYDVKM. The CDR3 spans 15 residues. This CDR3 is CASSLVDRASDEQFF. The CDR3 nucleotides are TGTGCCAGCAGTTTAGTTGACAGGGCAAGCGATGAGCAGTTCTTC. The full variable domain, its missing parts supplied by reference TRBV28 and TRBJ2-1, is DVKVTQSSRYLVKRTGEKVFLECVQDMDHENMFWYRQDPGLGLRLIYFSYDVKMKEKGDIPEGYSVSREKKERFSLILESASTNQTSMYLCASSLVDRASDEQFFGPGTRLTVL.

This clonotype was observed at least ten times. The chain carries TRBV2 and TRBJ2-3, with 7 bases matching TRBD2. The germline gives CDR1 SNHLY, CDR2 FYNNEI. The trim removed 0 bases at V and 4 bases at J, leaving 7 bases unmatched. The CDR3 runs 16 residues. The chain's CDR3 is CASSEARLAEADTQYF. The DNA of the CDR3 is TGTGCCAGCAGTGAAGCGCGGCTAGCGGAGGCAGATACGCAGTATTTT.

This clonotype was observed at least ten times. The CDR3 DNA follows: TGTGCCAGCAGCTTACCCGATCGCGAGACCCAGTACTTC. Its translation is CASSLPDRETQYF. This chain connects TRBV7-6 to TRBJ2-5; D remains ambiguous. Trimming shortened V by 2 bases and J by 5 bases, and 9 bases separated the two germline ends. The CDR3 contains 13 residues. Looked up from germline, CDR1 is SGHVS and CDR2 is FNYEAQ.

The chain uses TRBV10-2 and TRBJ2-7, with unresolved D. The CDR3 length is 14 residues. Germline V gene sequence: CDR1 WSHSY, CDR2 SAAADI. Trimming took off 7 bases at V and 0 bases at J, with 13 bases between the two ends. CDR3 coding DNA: TGCGCCAGCAACGACGTCAGGAGCTCCTACGAGCAGTACTTC. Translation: CASNDVRSSYEQYF.

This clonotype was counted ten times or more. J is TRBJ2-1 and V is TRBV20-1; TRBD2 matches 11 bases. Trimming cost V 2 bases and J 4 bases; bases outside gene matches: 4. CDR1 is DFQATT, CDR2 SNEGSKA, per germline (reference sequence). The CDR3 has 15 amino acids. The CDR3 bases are TGCAGTGCTAGAATAGCGGGAGGGCCTTACAATGAGCAGTTCTTC. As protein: CSARIAGGPYNEQFF.

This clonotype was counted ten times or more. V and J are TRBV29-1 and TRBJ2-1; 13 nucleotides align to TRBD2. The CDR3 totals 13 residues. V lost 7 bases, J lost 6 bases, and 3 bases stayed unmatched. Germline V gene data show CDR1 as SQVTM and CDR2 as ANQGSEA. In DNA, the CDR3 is TGCAGCGCGGGACTAGCGGGGCGCAATGAGCAGTTCTTC. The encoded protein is CSAGLAGRNEQFF.

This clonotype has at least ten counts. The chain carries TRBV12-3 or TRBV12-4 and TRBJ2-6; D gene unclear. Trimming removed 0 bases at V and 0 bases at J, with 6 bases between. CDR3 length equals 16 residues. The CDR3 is CASSLARFSGANVLTF. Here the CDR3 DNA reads TGTGCCAGCAGTTTAGCACGGTTCTCTGGGGCCAACGTCCTGACTTTC.

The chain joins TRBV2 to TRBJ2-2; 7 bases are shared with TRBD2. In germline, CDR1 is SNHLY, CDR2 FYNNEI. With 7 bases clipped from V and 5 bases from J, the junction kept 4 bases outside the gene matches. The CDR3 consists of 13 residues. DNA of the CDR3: TGTGCCAGCAAGCTAGCGGTGACCGGGGAGCTGTTTTTT. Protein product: CASKLAVTGELFF.

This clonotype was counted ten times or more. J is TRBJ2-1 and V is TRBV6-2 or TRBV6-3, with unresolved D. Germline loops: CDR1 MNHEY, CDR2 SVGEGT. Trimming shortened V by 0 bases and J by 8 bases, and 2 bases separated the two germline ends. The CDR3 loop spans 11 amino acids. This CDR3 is CASSYSDEQFF. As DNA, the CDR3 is TGTGCCAGCAGTTACTCGGATGAGCAGTTCTTC.

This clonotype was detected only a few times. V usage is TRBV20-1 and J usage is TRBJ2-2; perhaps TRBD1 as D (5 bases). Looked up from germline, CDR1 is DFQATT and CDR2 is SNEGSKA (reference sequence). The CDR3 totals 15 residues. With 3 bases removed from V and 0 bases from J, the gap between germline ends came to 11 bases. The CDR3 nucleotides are TGCAGTGCTAGGGGGCTTCCCTCGAACACCGGGGAGCTGTTTTTT. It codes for CSARGLPSNTGELFF.

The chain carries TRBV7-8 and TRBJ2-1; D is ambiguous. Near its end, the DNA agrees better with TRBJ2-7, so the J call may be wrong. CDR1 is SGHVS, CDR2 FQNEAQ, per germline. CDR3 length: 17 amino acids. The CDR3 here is CASSLLGTLLSYNEQYF. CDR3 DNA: TGTGCCAGCAGCTTACTAGGAACTCTCCTCTCCTACAATGAGCAGTACTTC.

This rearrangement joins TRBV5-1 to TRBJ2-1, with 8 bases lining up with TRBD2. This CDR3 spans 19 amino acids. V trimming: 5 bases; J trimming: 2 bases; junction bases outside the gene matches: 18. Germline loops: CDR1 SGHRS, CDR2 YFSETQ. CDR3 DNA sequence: TGCGCCAGCAGTCGGGGAGGAAGCGGGAGTATGCGGGCCTACAATGAGCAGTTCTTC. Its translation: CASSRGGSGSMRAYNEQFF.

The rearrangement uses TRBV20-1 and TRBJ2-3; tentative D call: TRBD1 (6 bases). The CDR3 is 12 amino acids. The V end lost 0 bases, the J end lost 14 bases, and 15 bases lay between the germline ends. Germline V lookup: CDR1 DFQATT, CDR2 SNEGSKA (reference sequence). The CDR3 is CSARDMGAPPYF. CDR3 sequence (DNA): TGCAGTGCTAGAGATATGGGGGCCCCACCGTATTTT.

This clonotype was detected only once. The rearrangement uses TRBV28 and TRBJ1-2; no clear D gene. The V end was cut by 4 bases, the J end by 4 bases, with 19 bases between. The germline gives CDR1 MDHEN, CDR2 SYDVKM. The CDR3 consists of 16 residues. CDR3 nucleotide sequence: TGTGCCAGCAGTTCGCCGGGCGAGGGAGGCTTCTATGGCTACACCTTC. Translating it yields CASSSPGEGGFYGYTF.

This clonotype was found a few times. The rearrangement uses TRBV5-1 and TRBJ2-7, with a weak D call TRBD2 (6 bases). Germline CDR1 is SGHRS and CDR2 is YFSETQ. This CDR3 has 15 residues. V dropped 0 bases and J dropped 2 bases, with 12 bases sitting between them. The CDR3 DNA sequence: TGCGCCAGCAGCTTGGTTAGCGGAATGACCTACGAGCAGTACTTC. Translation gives CASSLVSGMTYEQYF.

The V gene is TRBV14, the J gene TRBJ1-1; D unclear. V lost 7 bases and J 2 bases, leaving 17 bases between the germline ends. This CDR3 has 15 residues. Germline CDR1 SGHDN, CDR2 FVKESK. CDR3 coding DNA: TGTGCCAGCATCAGATCCGGGAAGGACAACACTGAAGCTTTCTTT. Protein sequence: CASIRSGKDNTEAFF.